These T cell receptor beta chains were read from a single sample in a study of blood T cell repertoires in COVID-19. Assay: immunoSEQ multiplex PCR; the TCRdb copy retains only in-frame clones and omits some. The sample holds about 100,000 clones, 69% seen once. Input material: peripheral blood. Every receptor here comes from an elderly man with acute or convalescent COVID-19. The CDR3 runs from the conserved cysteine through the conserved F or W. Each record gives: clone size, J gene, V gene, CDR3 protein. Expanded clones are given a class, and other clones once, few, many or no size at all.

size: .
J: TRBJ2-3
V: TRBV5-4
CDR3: CASSSPTGTDTQYF

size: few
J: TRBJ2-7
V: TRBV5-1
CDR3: CASRAVAGDHEQYF

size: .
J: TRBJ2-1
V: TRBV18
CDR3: CASSPRQGPEQFF

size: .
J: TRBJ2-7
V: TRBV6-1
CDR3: CASSEARYEQYF

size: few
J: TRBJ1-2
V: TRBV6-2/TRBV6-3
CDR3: CASSYRREGYTF

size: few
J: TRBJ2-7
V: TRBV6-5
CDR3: CASSFGGQGLWLEQYF

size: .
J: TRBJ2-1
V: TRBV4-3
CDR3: CASSQALTGWQYNEQFF

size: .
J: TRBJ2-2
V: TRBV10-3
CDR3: CAISDAGDTGELFF

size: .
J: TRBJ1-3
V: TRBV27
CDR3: CASSLLGAPGNTIYF

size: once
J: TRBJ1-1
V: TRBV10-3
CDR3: CAISRQGGHTEAFF

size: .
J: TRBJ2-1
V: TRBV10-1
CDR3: CASSDLLAGVRHFYNEQFF